This TCR beta chain was documented in a study of T cells in Graves' hyperthyroidism and ophthalmopathy. This clonotype was observed at least ten times. Researchers took RNA transcripts and amplified the TCR beta CDR3 regions from them. When the TCR CDR3 underwent first-round RT-PCR, the HTBI primer set was used. MiXCR, run by TCRdb on the multiplex PCR reads, gives a single entry per CDR3 protein. The sample contains 450,000 to 650,000 distinct CDR3 sequences, 17% of which appear only once. What was sequenced was blood. The TCR originated in a woman aged 18-35 years with Graves' ophthalmopathy.

This chain's CDR3 is CASSSVDTNTEAFF. The CDR3 nucleotides are TGTGCCAGCAGCTCCGTAGACACCAACACTGAAGCTTTCTTT. The V call is TRBV7-2, the J call TRBJ1-1, with unresolved D. V lost 4 bases, J lost 2 bases, and 11 bases lay in between. Germline V CDR1 and CDR2: SGHTA, FQGNSA. The CDR3 is 14 amino acids.